One sample yielded the 14 T cell receptor beta chains listed below, sequenced in a study of beta chain features in type 1 diabetes. Regarding the study as a whole: Patients with Type 1 diabetes showed moderately but significantly shorter TCRB CDR3s in all four CD4+ subsets.

Expressed TCRB transcripts got sequenced, as all isolated RNA was reverse transcribed. Measured with immunoSEQ multiplex PCR; TCRdb has only the in-frame clones, and not every one. This sample yields roughly 150,000 clones, of which about 9% are seen a single time; 0.7% belongs to the top ten. Their specific antigens are unknown. The sample consisted of central memory CD4+ T cells from blood. The receptors were gathered from a woman aged 25 to 39 with type 1 diabetes.

The rearrangement uses TRBV2 and TRBJ1-2; 7 bases fit TRBD1. Trimming cost V 4 bases and J 8 bases; bases outside gene matches: 10. This CDR3 has 14 amino acids. CDR1 and CDR2 (germline): SNHLY, FYNNEI. This chain's CDR3 is CASSVQGVRGGYTF. For the CDR3, the DNA is TGTGCCAGCAGTGTGCAGGGGGTTCGCGGCGGCTACACCTTC.

The CDR3: CASSATGGRSYGYTF. The DNA of the CDR3 is TGTGCCAGCAGTGCGACAGGGGGCAGGAGCTATGGCTACACCTTC. The chain has TRBV27 and TRBJ1-2; 10 bases are a match to TRBD1. The CDR3 loop spans 15 amino acids. After removal of 5 bases from V and 4 bases from J, the junction contained 7 bases not matched to a gene. Germline values: CDR1 MNHEY, CDR2 SMNVEV (reference sequence).

Of note for this clone: Other DNA sequences within the sample encode an identical CDR3. V usage is TRBV5-4 and J usage is TRBJ2-1, with 11 nucleotides matching TRBD2. This CDR3 region has 15 residues. From germline, CDR1 is SGHNT and CDR2 YYREEE (reference sequence). Unmatched junction bases numbered 2, after V lost 4 bases and J lost 2 bases. The CDR3, as DNA: TGTGCCAGCAGCCGGACTAGCGGGCCCTACAATGAGCAGTTCTTC. Translating it yields CASSRTSGPYNEQFF.

The rearrangement joins TRBV10-3 to TRBJ2-7, with 7 bases matching TRBD1. Germline-derived CDR1 and CDR2 are ENHRY and SYGVKD. The CDR3 runs to 13 residues. V lost 3 bases, J lost 12 bases, and 11 bases stayed unmatched. Here the CDR3 reads CAISDPDRPRGYF. CDR3 DNA sequence: TGTGCCATCAGTGACCCGGACAGGCCCCGGGGGTACTTC.

V and J are TRBV27 and TRBJ2-5, with a possible D match to TRBD2 (6 bases). Trimming stripped 10 bases from V and 6 bases from J, with 24 bases between. Germline CDR1 is MNHEY and CDR2 is SMNVEV (reference sequence). The CDR3 is made up of 15 amino acids. In DNA form, the CDR3 reads TGTGCCACCTCTCGAGTCGGGGGAATTCAACAGACCCAGTACTTC. This sequence encodes CATSRVGGIQQTQYF.

V usage is TRBV4-2 and J usage is TRBJ2-5; 10 bases are a match to TRBD1. The CDR3 spans 16 residues. The V and J ends lost 5 bases and 4 bases, in that order; junction bases with no gene match: 10. CDR1 is LGHNA, CDR2 YNFKEQ, per germline. CDR3 in amino acids: CASSSRRGQGRETQYF. The CDR3 coding sequence is TGTGCCAGCAGCTCGCGCAGGGGACAGGGGAGAGAGACCCAGTACTTC.

On this clone: The sample has other DNA sequences that encode this CDR3 too. This chain links TRBV5-1 with TRBJ1-5; 9 nucleotides align to TRBD1. The CDR3 is 15 residues long. The V segment lost 4 bases and the J segment 4 bases; nucleotides outside the gene matches: 6. Germline V gives CDR1 SGHRS, CDR2 YFSETQ. CDR3 in amino acids: CASSPEGQGNQPQHF. The CDR3 DNA reads TGCGCCAGCAGCCCGGAGGGACAGGGTAATCAGCCCCAGCATTTT.

The CDR3 sequence: CASSPEGVTEAFF. DNA for the CDR3: TGTGCCAGCTCACCAGAGGGGGTCACTGAAGCTTTCTTT. This chain joins TRBV18 and TRBJ1-1, with D possibly matching TRBD1 (6 bases). In germline, CDR1 is KGHSH, CDR2 LQKENI. This CDR3 region has 13 residues. With 2 bases removed from V and 4 bases from J, the gap between germline ends came to 8 bases.

This clone was found a few times. The chain recombines TRBV28 with TRBJ2-3, with TRBD1 identical over 10 bases. Germline V gene sequence: CDR1 MDHEN, CDR2 SYDVKM. Germline trimming cut 3 bases from V and 3 bases from J; bases unmatched to any gene: 6. The CDR3 length is 16 residues. The CDR3 DNA reads as TGTGCCAGCAGTTTGACAGGGGGCAGAGGGACAGATACGCAGTATTTT. It translates to CASSLTGGRGTDTQYF.

The chain uses TRBV7-3 and TRBJ2-2; 15 nucleotides match TRBD2. CDR3 length equals 18 residues. Germline V gene sequence: CDR1 SGHTA, CDR2 FQGTGA. J gave up 2 bases and V 5 bases, and 6 bases lay outside the gene matches. CDR3 coding DNA: TGTGCCAGCAGCCATCCGGGACTAGCGGGAGGAAACACCGGGGAGCTGTTTTTT. Residues: CASSHPGLAGGNTGELFF.

The chain uses TRBV19 and TRBJ2-7; 9 nucleotides align to TRBD1. The CDR3 loop spans 13 amino acids. With V trimmed by 5 bases and J by 4 bases, 3 bases remained unmatched. CDR1 and CDR2 from the germline V gene are LNHDA and SQIVND (reference sequence). The CDR3 reads CASSVGTGYEQYF. In nucleotides, the CDR3 is TGTGCCAGTAGTGTCGGGACAGGGTACGAGCAGTACTTC. Complete variable domain (other parts from reference TRBV19 and TRBJ2-7): DGGITQSPKYLFRKEGQNVTLSCEQNLNHDAMYWYRQDPGQGLRLIYYSQIVNDFQKGDIAEGYSVSREKKESFPLTVTSAQKNPTAFYLCASSVGTGYEQYFGPGTRLTVT.

This clone was seen a handful of times. The V and J genes are TRBV7-9 and TRBJ2-5; tentative D call: TRBD2 (6 bases). CDR3 size: 13 residues. The V gene's germline CDR1 is SEHNR and CDR2 FQNEAQ (reference sequence). The ends were cut back, 9 bases at V and 5 bases at J, with 16 bases in the middle. The CDR3 DNA reads TGTGCCAGGGGGACTGGACTCGGGGAGACCCAGTACTTC. Protein: CARGTGLGETQYF.

A few counts support this clone. The chain is built from TRBV6-1 and TRBJ1-2; D gene ambiguous. Germline CDR1 is MNHNS and CDR2 is SASEGT. With 7 bases removed from V and 1 base from J, the gap between germline ends came to 13 bases. The CDR3 is 14 amino acids. CDR3 residues: CASTGWARNYGYTF. As DNA, the CDR3 is TGTGCCAGCACCGGATGGGCACGTAACTATGGCTACACCTTC.

The rearrangement uses TRBV5-1 and TRBJ1-5, with D perhaps matching TRBD1 (5 bases). The CDR3 sequence is 15 residues long. Germline CDR1 reads SGHRS; CDR2 reads YFSETQ. Trimming removed 0 bases at V and 4 bases at J, with 11 bases between. For the CDR3, the DNA is TGCGCCAGCAGCTTGGGGTCCGGGGGTAATCAGCCCCAGCATTTT. It codes for CASSLGSGGNQPQHF.